Below, 19 T cell receptor beta chains from the same sample are listed, as sequenced in a study of control samples from healthy donors and cancer patients (dated by TCRdb to about 2020). To prepare the library, the immunoSEQ multiplex PCR assay was applied. Not all clones reach the TCRdb copy of this immuneACCESS table, which keeps in-frame sequences only. Checked studies attribute under half of the gap to unresolved V genes and leave the rest unexplained. Recorded for this sample are 150,000 to 200,000 clones; around 90% of them occurred a single time. 1.7% of the sample is taken by the ten largest. Sequenced input: blood. These TCRs come from a man aged 18 to 35 in good health.

The chain is built from TRBV11-3 and TRBJ1-1; D is ambiguous. The CDR3 runs 12 residues. Trimming cost V 8 bases and J 0 bases, with 7 bases left between them. Germline V lookup: CDR1 SGHNT, CDR2 YENEEA. The CDR3 is CASSGLNTEAFF. For the CDR3, the DNA is TGTGCCAGCTCGGGATTGAACACTGAAGCTTTCTTT.

This chain joins TRBV7-2 and TRBJ2-2; D gene ambiguous. This CDR3 is 13 amino acids long. Trimming stripped 5 bases from V and 4 bases from J, with 8 bases between. Germline CDR1 and CDR2: SGHTA and FQGNSA. CDR3 loop: CASSPRSTGELFF. CDR3 DNA: TGTGCCAGCAGCCCTCGGAGCACCGGGGAGCTGTTTTTT.

The chain carries TRBV3-1 (or the pseudogene TRBV3-2) and TRBJ1-1; 7 bases agree with TRBD1. CDR1 and CDR2 from the germline V gene are LGHDT and YNNKEL (reference sequence). Germline trimming cut 2 bases from V and 4 bases from J; bases unmatched to any gene: 7. The CDR3 length is 15 residues. The CDR3 loop reads CASSQLLQGSTEAFF. CDR3 DNA: TGTGCCAGCAGCCAACTATTACAGGGGAGCACTGAAGCTTTCTTT.

This rearrangement joins TRBV6-2 or TRBV6-3 to TRBJ2-3, with 7 bases identical to TRBD2. Germline values: CDR1 MNHEY, CDR2 SVGEGT. V trimming: 3 bases; J trimming: 2 bases; junction bases outside the gene matches: 8. The length of the CDR3 is 16 residues. The CDR3 protein is CASSYTGTTPTDTQYF. The CDR3 region has the DNA TGTGCCAGCAGTTATACCGGGACTACCCCCACAGATACGCAGTATTTT.

V and J are TRBV10-1 and TRBJ2-1; perhaps TRBD1 as D (5 bases). V was shortened by 2 bases and J by 9 bases, with 11 bases between the two germline ends. The CDR3 is 13 amino acids. Per the germline V gene, CDR1 is WNHNN and CDR2 is SYGVQD (reference sequence). The CDR3 DNA follows: TGCGCCAGCAGTGAGCCAGGGTTCTCTGAGCAGTTCTTC. Protein product: CASSEPGFSEQFF.

As to this clone: Other DNA sequences from this sample encode an identical CDR3 as well. This chain connects TRBV11-2 to TRBJ2-7; D is ambiguous. CDR3 size: 12 residues. Germline assignment: CDR1 SGHAT and CDR2 FQNNGV. V lost 0 bases, J lost 4 bases, and 4 bases lay in between. In DNA, the CDR3 is TGTGCCAGCAGCTTAGACAGATACGAGCAGTACTTC. This encodes CASSLDRYEQYF. The variable domain in full, with the rest retrieved from reference TRBV11-2 and TRBJ2-7, is EAGVAQSPRYKIIEKRQSVAFWCNPISGHATLYWYQQILGQGPKLLIQFQNNGVVDDSQLPKDRFSAERLKGVDSTLKIQPAKLEDSAVYLCASSLDRYEQYFGPGTRLTVT.

This chain links TRBV2 with TRBJ2-6, with D perhaps matching TRBD2 (6 bases). There are 17 residues in the CDR3. The germline V and J ends were trimmed by 1 base and 0 bases, with 10 bases remaining between them. The germline gives CDR1 SNHLY, CDR2 FYNNEI. CDR3 DNA: TGTGCCAGCAGTGAAGGACTAGTCCCCTCTGGGGCCAACGTCCTGACTTTC. It codes for CASSEGLVPSGANVLTF. The entire variable domain, with the rest obtained from reference TRBV2 and TRBJ2-6, is as follows: EPEVTQTPSHQVTQMGQEVILRCVPISNHLYFYWYRQILGQKVEFLVSFYNNEISEKSEIFDDQFSVERPDGSNFTLKIRSTKLEDSAMYFCASSEGLVPSGANVLTFGAGSRLTVL.

The chain couples TRBV18 to TRBJ1-5, with a tentative D call TRBD1 (6 bases). The V end was cut by 10 bases, the J end by 3 bases, with 13 bases between. This CDR3 spans 13 amino acids. Germline V gene sequence: CDR1 KGHSH, CDR2 LQKENI. CDR3 loop: CATSSGANQPQHF. The CDR3 DNA reads TGTGCCACCTCCTCGGGGGCCAATCAGCCCCAGCATTTT. Using reference TRBV18 and TRBJ1-5 for the parts outside the CDR3, the full variable domain is NAGVMQNPRHLVRRRGQEARLRCSPMKGHSHVYWYRQLPEEGLKFMVYLQKENIIDESGMPKERFSAEFPKEGPSILRIQQVVRGDSAAYFCATSSGANQPQHFGDGTRLSIL.

The chain recombines TRBV6-6 with TRBJ2-3; D is perhaps TRBD2 (5 bases). There are 14 residues in the CDR3. V was cut by 6 bases and J by 1 base, with 11 bases left in between. In germline, CDR1 is MNHNY, CDR2 SVGAGI (reference sequence). The DNA of the CDR3 is TGTGCCAGCAGGGCCGGGATCGGCACAGATACGCAGTATTTT. Protein sequence: CASRAGIGTDTQYF.

The rearrangement links TRBV30 to TRBJ2-6; D is unclear. This CDR3 is 15 amino acids long. The V gene lost 5 bases and the J gene lost 2 bases, with 13 bases spanning the gap. CDR1 and CDR2 (germline): GTSNPN, SVGIG (reference sequence). This CDR3 reads CAWGSGQAGANVLTF. The CDR3 nucleotides read TGTGCCTGGGGATCCGGGCAGGCTGGGGCCAACGTCCTGACTTTC.

The chain has TRBV5-1 and TRBJ1-5; D gene unclear. This CDR3 contains 14 residues. Trimming removed 0 bases at V and 4 bases at J, with 8 bases between. Germline V CDR1 and CDR2: SGHRS, YFSETQ. This chain's CDR3 is CASSLGRGNQPQHF. The CDR3 DNA reads TGCGCCAGCAGCTTGGGACGGGGAAATCAGCCCCAGCATTTT.

The chain employs TRBV6-2 or TRBV6-3 and TRBJ1-2; no clear D. There are 14 residues in the CDR3. CDR1 is MNHEY, CDR2 SVGEGT, per germline. Trimming cost V 7 bases and J 2 bases, with 14 bases left between them. CDR3 in amino acids: CASIPDRRNYGYTF. DNA for the CDR3: TGTGCCAGCATCCCGGACCGGAGGAACTATGGCTACACCTTC.

The J gene is TRBJ2-5, the V gene TRBV19; 7 positions agree with TRBD2. CDR3 length: 15 residues. Trimming cost V 0 bases and J 7 bases; bases outside gene matches: 8. Germline loops: CDR1 LNHDA, CDR2 SQIVND (reference sequence). The CDR3 DNA follows: TGTGCCAGTAGTATAGATACCCAGCGGGGAGGGACCCAGTACTTC. This sequence encodes CASSIDTQRGGTQYF.

Only one count was recorded for this clone. The V gene is TRBV6-4, the J gene TRBJ2-5; TRBD1 matches at 8 bases. The CDR3 covers 18 residues. Trimming removed 7 bases from V and 2 bases from J; junction bases left unmatched: 18. CDR1 and CDR2 from the germline V gene are MRHNA and SNTAGT. CDR3 loop: CASTLDRGGHLPQETQYF. In DNA, the CDR3 is TGTGCCAGCACCCTAGACAGGGGCGGCCACTTACCACAAGAGACCCAGTACTTC.

This sequence joins TRBV12-3 or TRBV12-4 and TRBJ2-5, with TRBD1 identical over 8 bases. The CDR3 is 13 amino acids. The V segment lost 6 bases and the J segment 5 bases; nucleotides outside the gene matches: 5. CDR3 coding DNA: TGTGCCAGCAGGTGGACAGGGCGGGAGACCCAGTACTTC. This gives the protein CASRWTGRETQYF.

The chain uses TRBV11-2 and TRBJ1-6; TRBD1 aligns across 8 bases. The V and J ends lost 2 bases and 8 bases, in that order; junction bases with no gene match: 8. CDR3 length: 16 amino acids. The germline CDR1 and CDR2 sequences are SGHAT and FQNNGV. The CDR3 reads CASSLKGRGQDSPLHF. The CDR3 DNA is TGTGCCAGCAGCTTAAAGGGCAGGGGGCAGGATTCACCCCTCCACTTT. The whole variable domain, filled in from reference TRBV11-2 and TRBJ1-6, reads EAGVAQSPRYKIIEKRQSVAFWCNPISGHATLYWYQQILGQGPKLLIQFQNNGVVDDSQLPKDRFSAERLKGVDSTLKIQPAKLEDSAVYLCASSLKGRGQDSPLHFGNGTRLTVT.

The genes are TRBV27 and TRBJ1-4; 11 nucleotides match TRBD1. Germline V gene sequence: CDR1 MNHEY, CDR2 SMNVEV (reference sequence). This CDR3 has 14 residues. V shed 7 bases, J shed 8 bases, and the junction held 6 bases outside the gene matches. The CDR3 sequence is CASTRTGGREKLFF. In DNA, the CDR3 is TGTGCCAGCACTAGGACAGGGGGCCGGGAAAAACTGTTTTTT.

This clone was recorded a few times. V usage is TRBV6-6 and J usage is TRBJ2-2, with 7 bases that match TRBD1. Germline lookup yields CDR1 MNHNY and CDR2 SVGAGI (reference sequence). The CDR3 extends over 15 amino acids. J was trimmed by 3 bases and V by 7 bases; bases with no gene match: 8. The CDR3 region is CASNPRGGHTGELFF. CDR3 nucleotides: TGTGCCAGCAACCCGCGAGGGGGCCACACCGGGGAGCTGTTTTTT.

The V and J genes are TRBV28 and TRBJ1-6, with D hard to call. Deletions cut 2 bases from V and 9 bases from J, with 2 bases between. The V gene's germline CDR1 is MDHEN and CDR2 SYDVKM. This CDR3 has 11 residues. CDR3 sequence: CASSLASPLHF. CDR3 coding DNA: TGTGCCAGCAGTTTAGCTTCACCCCTCCACTTT.